The clone carrying this T cell receptor beta chain has only a few counts. Via MiXCR, TCRdb re-called the 5' RACE reads, giving one row per CDR3 protein. In the table there are 45,000 to 65,000 distinct CDR3 sequences, 9.1% of which are singletons. This CDR3 comprises 16 residues. Trimming removed 4 bases from V and 4 bases from J, with 17 bases in between. Germline V gene sequence: CDR1 MNHNY, CDR2 SVGAGI (reference sequence). These data originate in a study of early T cells in non-severe SARS-CoV-2 infection. The TCR originated in an adult who was a healthcare worker with PCR-confirmed SARS-CoV-2 infection or an uninfected control (not recorded which). The source material was whole blood. This chain links TRBV6-6 with TRBJ1-5; D is perhaps TRBD1 (5 bases). CDR3: CASSSRAGQKNQPQHF. Written as DNA, the CDR3 is TGTGCCAGCAGTTCTAGGGCGGGGCAGAAGAATCAGCCCCAGCATTTT.